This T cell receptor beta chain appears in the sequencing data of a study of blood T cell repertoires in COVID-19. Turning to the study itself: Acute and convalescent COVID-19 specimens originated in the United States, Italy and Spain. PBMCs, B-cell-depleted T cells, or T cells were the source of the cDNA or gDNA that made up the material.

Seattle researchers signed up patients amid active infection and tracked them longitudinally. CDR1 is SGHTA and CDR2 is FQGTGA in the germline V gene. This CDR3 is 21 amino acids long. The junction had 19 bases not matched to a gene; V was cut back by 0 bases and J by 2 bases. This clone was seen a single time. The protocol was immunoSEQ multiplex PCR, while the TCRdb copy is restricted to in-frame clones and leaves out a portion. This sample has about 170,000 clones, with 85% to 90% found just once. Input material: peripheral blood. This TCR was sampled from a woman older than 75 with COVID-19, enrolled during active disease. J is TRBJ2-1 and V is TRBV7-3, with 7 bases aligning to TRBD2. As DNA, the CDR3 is TGTGCCAGCAGCTTAACAATTGGGAGGGCGGGCTCCTCTAACCCCTACAATGAGCAGTTCTTC. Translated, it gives CASSLTIGRAGSSNPYNEQFF.